Listed below are T cell receptor beta chains from one sample, sequenced in a study of response to subunit inactivated influenza vaccine. TCRdb reprocessed the RT-PCR reads with MiXCR, giving one entry per CDR3 protein. The top ten hold 6.5% to 8.5% of the sample, which has roughly 700,000 distinct CDR3 sequences, 14% seen once. The source material was PBMCs from blood, sampled roughly 15 days before vaccination. These receptors were obtained from a man between 45 and 60 years old who received an inactivated influenza vaccine. CDR3s include the opening cysteine and the closing phenylalanine or tryptophan. A D gene is named only where the DNA matches it firmly. Part of the rows lack a size; the others show once, few, many or a class for expanded clones.

clone size: few; J gene: TRBJ1-6; V gene: TRBV28; D gene: NA; CDR3 protein: CASSLTLNNSPLHF; CDR3 DNA: TGTGCCAGCAGTTTAACCCTAAATAATTCACCCCTCCACTTT
clone size: few; J gene: TRBJ1-1; V gene: TRBV9; D gene: TRBD1; CDR3 protein: CASSVGGDRATEAFF; CDR3 DNA: TGTGCCAGCAGCGTAGGGGGCGACAGGGCCACTGAAGCTTTCTTT
clone size: NA; J gene: TRBJ1-2; V gene: TRBV3-1; D gene: NA; CDR3 protein: CASSYPRGGGGYTF; CDR3 DNA: TGTGCCAGCAGCTACCCTCGAGGGGGAGGCGGCTACACCTTC
clone size: NA; J gene: TRBJ2-5; V gene: TRBV12-3/TRBV12-4; D gene: TRBD2; CDR3 protein: CASSPTSGNQTQYF; CDR3 DNA: TGTGCCAGCAGTCCAACTAGCGGGAACCAGACCCAGTACTTC
clone size: NA; J gene: TRBJ1-2; V gene: TRBV27; D gene: TRBD1; CDR3 protein: CASSSPGTGDYGYTF; CDR3 DNA: TGTGCCAGCAGTTCCCCCGGGACAGGGGACTATGGCTACACCTTC
clone size: NA; J gene: TRBJ2-3; V gene: TRBV12-3/TRBV12-4; D gene: TRBD2; CDR3 protein: CASSFLAGRTDTQYF; CDR3 DNA: TGTGCCAGCAGTTTCCTAGCGGGGCGCACAGATACGCAGTATTTT
clone size: many; J gene: TRBJ2-2; V gene: TRBV6-1; D gene: TRBD1; CDR3 protein: CASRKNRGNTGELFF; CDR3 DNA: TGTGCCAGCAGGAAAAACAGGGGGAACACCGGGGAGCTGTTTTTT
clone size: NA; J gene: TRBJ2-1; V gene: TRBV28; D gene: TRBD2; CDR3 protein: CASSFGLAGLKQFF; CDR3 DNA: TGTGCCAGCAGTTTCGGTCTAGCGGGATTGAAGCAGTTCTTC
clone size: NA; J gene: TRBJ2-7; V gene: TRBV29-1; D gene: NA; CDR3 protein: CSARRTPTAEQYF; CDR3 DNA: TGCAGCGCCCGACGAACACCTACGGCCGAGCAGTACTTC
clone size: few; J gene: TRBJ2-5; V gene: TRBV5-1; D gene: TRBD1; CDR3 protein: CASSRGAGGRETQYF; CDR3 DNA: TGCGCCAGCAGTCGAGGGGCAGGGGGCCGGGAGACCCAGTACTTC
clone size: NA; J gene: TRBJ1-3; V gene: TRBV7-9; D gene: NA; CDR3 protein: CASSQTYSGNTIYF; CDR3 DNA: TGTGCCAGCAGCCAGACGTACTCTGGAAACACCATATATTTT
clone size: few; J gene: TRBJ2-5; V gene: TRBV10-3; D gene: NA; CDR3 protein: CATVRLAQYF; CDR3 DNA: TGTGCCACTGTCCGTCTGGCCCAGTACTTC
clone size: many; J gene: TRBJ2-5; V gene: TRBV9; D gene: NA; CDR3 protein: CASSVEGVETQYF; CDR3 DNA: TGTGCCAGCAGCGTAGAAGGTGTAGAGACCCAGTACTTC
clone size: NA; J gene: TRBJ2-3; V gene: TRBV28; D gene: NA; CDR3 protein: CASSLTGFFNTQYF; CDR3 DNA: TGTGCCAGCAGTTTGACAGGTTTCTTCAATACGCAGTATTTT
clone size: many; J gene: TRBJ2-2; V gene: TRBV12-3/TRBV12-4; D gene: NA; CDR3 protein: CASSLTPGTNTGELFF; CDR3 DNA: TGTGCCAGCAGTTTAACCCCGGGGACAAACACCGGGGAGCTGTTTTTT
clone size: many; J gene: TRBJ2-1; V gene: TRBV5-1; D gene: TRBD2; CDR3 protein: CASSSQRGRRPDKYNEQFF; CDR3 DNA: TGCGCCAGCAGCTCCCAGCGGGGCAGAAGACCGGACAAGTACAATGAGCAGTTCTTC
clone size: many; J gene: TRBJ2-7; V gene: TRBV7-2; D gene: NA; CDR3 protein: CASSPGLSLSYEQYF; CDR3 DNA: TGTGCCAGCAGCCCCGGACTAAGCTTGTCCTACGAGCAGTACTTC
clone size: few; J gene: TRBJ2-3; V gene: TRBV2; D gene: TRBD2; CDR3 protein: CASSELLAGNEDTQYF; CDR3 DNA: TGTGCCAGCAGTGAACTCCTAGCGGGAAATGAAGATACGCAGTATTTT
clone size: few; J gene: TRBJ2-1; V gene: TRBV20-1; D gene: TRBD2; CDR3 protein: CSARGPWGGGYNEQFF; CDR3 DNA: TGCAGTGCTAGAGGACCGTGGGGGGGTGGCTACAATGAGCAGTTCTTC
clone size: many; J gene: TRBJ2-7; V gene: TRBV9; D gene: TRBD1; CDR3 protein: CASSVAGTGGIYEQYF; CDR3 DNA: TGTGCCAGCAGCGTAGCAGGGACAGGGGGTATCTACGAGCAGTACTTC
clone size: few; J gene: TRBJ1-2; V gene: TRBV20-1; D gene: NA; CDR3 protein: CSAREPYGYTF; CDR3 DNA: TGCAGTGCTAGAGAGCCCTATGGCTACACCTTC
clone size: NA; J gene: TRBJ2-1; V gene: TRBV29-1; D gene: NA; CDR3 protein: CSVDRRYNEQFF; CDR3 DNA: TGCAGCGTTGACCGACGGTACAATGAGCAGTTCTTC
clone size: few; J gene: TRBJ2-1; V gene: TRBV28; D gene: NA; CDR3 protein: CASSSDTSELYNEQFF; CDR3 DNA: TGTGCCAGCAGTTCGGACACTTCGGAACTCTACAATGAGCAGTTCTTC
clone size: NA; J gene: TRBJ1-6; V gene: TRBV14; D gene: NA; CDR3 protein: CASSQDQAGRNSPLHF; CDR3 DNA: TGTGCCAGCAGCCAAGATCAGGCAGGGCGAAATTCACCCCTCCACTTT
clone size: few; J gene: TRBJ2-1; V gene: TRBV20-1; D gene: NA; CDR3 protein: CSARTGRVGNEQFF; CDR3 DNA: TGCAGTGCTAGAACCGGGCGCGTCGGCAATGAGCAGTTCTTC
clone size: few; J gene: TRBJ2-7; V gene: TRBV4-3; D gene: NA; CDR3 protein: CASSQDPGVQGYEQYF; CDR3 DNA: TGCGCCAGCAGCCAAGATCCGGGGGTGCAGGGATACGAGCAGTACTTC
clone size: many; J gene: TRBJ1-1; V gene: TRBV6-2/TRBV6-3; D gene: NA; CDR3 protein: CASSYSPTGKAEAFF; CDR3 DNA: TGTGCCAGCAGTTACTCTCCGACAGGAAAAGCTGAAGCTTTCTTT
clone size: NA; J gene: TRBJ2-2; V gene: TRBV19; D gene: TRBD1; CDR3 protein: CASIGTGFTGELFF; CDR3 DNA: TGTGCCAGTATAGGGACAGGGTTCACCGGGGAGCTGTTTTTT
clone size: NA; J gene: TRBJ2-3; V gene: TRBV9; D gene: TRBD1; CDR3 protein: CASSLRRVGTGTDTQYF; CDR3 DNA: TGTGCCAGCAGCCTCCGGCGGGTGGGGACAGGCACAGATACGCAGTATTTT
clone size: NA; J gene: TRBJ1-1; V gene: TRBV6-4; D gene: NA; CDR3 protein: CASRQTHLKQGDTTMNTEAFF; CDR3 DNA: TGTGCCAGCAGGCAAACACATCTGAAACAGGGAGATACCACTATGAACACTGAAGCTTTCTTT
clone size: few; J gene: TRBJ2-1; V gene: TRBV10-3; D gene: NA; CDR3 protein: CAIRDYKKGNEQFF; CDR3 DNA: TGTGCCATCAGGGATTATAAAAAGGGGAATGAGCAGTTCTTC
clone size: NA; J gene: TRBJ2-1; V gene: TRBV4-1; D gene: NA; CDR3 protein: CASSQPQSGLRYNEQFF; CDR3 DNA: TGCGCCAGCAGCCAGCCACAGTCTGGTTTGAGGTACAATGAGCAGTTCTTC
clone size: few; J gene: TRBJ2-1; V gene: TRBV7-9; D gene: TRBD2; CDR3 protein: CASSPTSGRGLNEQFF; CDR3 DNA: TGTGCCAGCAGCCCAACTAGCGGGAGAGGGCTTAATGAGCAGTTCTTC
clone size: NA; J gene: TRBJ2-1; V gene: TRBV3-1; D gene: NA; CDR3 protein: CASSQVGGGSVNEQFF; CDR3 DNA: TGTGCCAGCAGCCAAGTTGGGGGAGGCTCGGTCAATGAGCAGTTCTTC
clone size: many; J gene: TRBJ2-5; V gene: TRBV25-1; D gene: TRBD1; CDR3 protein: CASSEYSGTGGTFRRDQETQYF; CDR3 DNA: TGTGCCAGCAGTGAATATAGCGGGACAGGGGGGACCTTCCGGAGGGATCAAGAGACCCAGTACTTC
clone size: few; J gene: TRBJ1-5; V gene: TRBV12-3/TRBV12-4; D gene: TRBD1; CDR3 protein: CASSLRDRLEPQHF; CDR3 DNA: TGTGCCAGCAGTCTCCGGGACAGACTGGAGCCCCAGCATTTT
clone size: NA; J gene: TRBJ2-5; V gene: TRBV5-1; D gene: NA; CDR3 protein: CASSPISVGETQYF; CDR3 DNA: TGCGCCAGCAGCCCCATTTCGGTTGGCGAGACCCAGTACTTC
clone size: NA; J gene: TRBJ2-5; V gene: TRBV3-1; D gene: TRBD2; CDR3 protein: CASSQGGSLETQYF; CDR3 DNA: TGTGCCAGCAGCCAGGGGGGGTCTCTGGAGACCCAGTACTTC
clone size: NA; J gene: TRBJ1-2; V gene: TRBV6-1; D gene: NA; CDR3 protein: CASSGVLYGYTF; CDR3 DNA: TGTGCCAGCAGTGGGGTACTCTATGGCTACACCTTC
clone size: few; J gene: TRBJ2-3; V gene: TRBV11-2; D gene: NA; CDR3 protein: CASSLRDRNTDTQYF; CDR3 DNA: TGTGCCAGCAGCCTACGGGACCGAAACACAGATACGCAGTATTTT
clone size: few; J gene: TRBJ1-5; V gene: TRBV20-1; D gene: TRBD1; CDR3 protein: CSARETGGQPQHF; CDR3 DNA: TGCAGTGCTAGAGAGACAGGGGGCCAGCCCCAGCATTTT
clone size: NA; J gene: TRBJ2-1; V gene: TRBV27; D gene: NA; CDR3 protein: CASSFWGRVPNEQFF; CDR3 DNA: TGTGCCAGCAGTTTTTGGGGCAGGGTACCAAATGAGCAGTTCTTC
clone size: few; J gene: TRBJ1-5; V gene: TRBV6-2/TRBV6-3; D gene: NA; CDR3 protein: CASSYIGVNQPQHF; CDR3 DNA: TGTGCCAGCAGTTACATCGGGGTAAATCAGCCCCAGCATTTT
clone size: NA; J gene: TRBJ1-2; V gene: TRBV27; D gene: NA; CDR3 protein: CASSLRAETYVGYTF; CDR3 DNA: TGTGCCAGCAGTTTAAGGGCAGAGACCTATGTCGGCTACACCTTC
clone size: NA; J gene: TRBJ2-7; V gene: TRBV30; D gene: NA; CDR3 protein: CAWSRGYEQYF; CDR3 DNA: TGTGCCTGGAGTCGGGGATACGAGCAGTACTTC
clone size: NA; J gene: TRBJ2-3; V gene: TRBV29-1; D gene: TRBD2; CDR3 protein: CSVGTTAGGSDTQYF; CDR3 DNA: TGCAGCGTTGGGACGACGGCGGGAGGGTCAGATACGCAGTATTTT
clone size: NA; J gene: TRBJ2-5; V gene: TRBV7-2; D gene: NA; CDR3 protein: CASSGDRRETQYF; CDR3 DNA: TGTGCCAGCAGCGGCGACCGGCGGGAGACCCAGTACTTC
clone size: many; J gene: TRBJ2-3; V gene: TRBV12-3/TRBV12-4; D gene: NA; CDR3 protein: CASSLYGGATDTQYF; CDR3 DNA: TGTGCCAGCAGTTTGTATGGGGGGGCCACAGATACGCAGTATTTT